This T cell receptor beta chain was identified during a study of metastatic and nonmetastatic thyroid tumors. MiXCR reprocessed the PCR reads for TCRdb. The sample has 37,000 or so clones, 15% to 20% seen once. This clone was counted many times. CDR3 length: 12 amino acids. From germline, CDR1 is SQVTM and CDR2 ANQGSEA. Before thyroid surgery, none of the patients had received any treatment. The genes are TRBV29-1 and TRBJ1-1, with TRBD1 matching over 9 bases. Sequencing was performed on blood. This sequence originates from a female donor with papillary thyroid cancer or a benign thyroid nodule (not recorded which). Some clones in this sample may be carry-over from other donors' samples. The CDR3 nucleotides are TGCGGCACGACAGGGGGTAGGACTGAAGCTTTCTTT. Translation: CGTTGGRTEAFF.